This T cell receptor beta chain stems from a study of PD-1 blockade in classical Hodgkin lymphoma. Only in-frame clones appear in the TCRdb table, and some are missing; sequencing was by immunoSEQ multiplex PCR. The profile shows more than 45,000 clones, over 60% of them singletons. CDR1 MDHEN and CDR2 SYDVKM come from the germline V gene. Trimming took off 4 bases at V and 1 base at J, with 11 bases between the two ends. CDR3 length: 15 residues. Each of the patients experienced relapse following autologous stem cell transplantation, and their brentuximab vedotin exposure differed. The sequencing here drew on peripheral blood mononuclear cells (PBMCs), taken before the second cycle of nivolumab. The receptor was derived from a human donor with classical Hodgkin lymphoma. This rearrangement joins TRBV28 to TRBJ1-5; no firm D call. The CDR3 reads CASSSDGRSNQPQHF. The CDR3 region has the DNA TGTGCCAGCAGTTCGGACGGCCGAAGCAATCAGCCCCAGCATTTT.